These T cell receptor beta chains were read from a single sample in a study of CD8 T cells in ankylosing spondylitis. Via MiXCR, TCRdb re-called the 5' RACE reads, giving one row per CDR3 protein. The repertoire includes about 92,000 distinct CDR3 sequences, roughly 10% of them detected once, and roughly 5% sits in the top ten. The sequenced material came from blood, either unsorted or a sorted T cell fraction (not recorded which). Every receptor here comes from a male donor with ankylosing spondylitis or in good health (not recorded which). Both conserved end residues are part of each CDR3. Each record gives: CDR3 protein, V gene.

CASSVGISGETYNEQFF | TRBV9
CASSLESVLGTGDEQYF | TRBV11-2
CASSRDQGQPQHF | TRBV12-3/TRBV12-4
CATSQAGGLETQYF | TRBV24-1
CAISEGPPSNEQFF | TRBV10-3
CASSLSTSNTGELFF | TRBV7-6
CASSLALETQYF | TRBV7-9
CASSTPLPTSGGYQETQYF | TRBV28
CSASRVTEAFF | TRBV20-1
CASSPRVMDTQYF | TRBV3-1
CASSLTGRANEKLFF | TRBV27